The T cell receptor (beta chain) under discussion was sequenced for a study of beta chain features in type 1 diabetes. Every isolated RNA sample was fully reverse transcribed, so sequencing captured expressed TCRB transcripts. Libraries were prepared by immunoSEQ multiplex PCR; TCRdb keeps only in-frame clonotypes and omits some of them. In the table there are fewer than 650,000 clones, around 15% of which are singletons. Turning to this clone: What it binds is unknown.

CDR3 length: 14 amino acids. The V end was cut by 2 bases, the J end by 4 bases, with 10 bases between. Germline V gives CDR1 SGHTA, CDR2 FQGNSA. Study findings and constraints: Whether TCRB rearrangement is influenced by HLA type was left unresolved in this analysis.

The authors sorted CD4+ naive, central memory, regulatory and stem cell-like memory cells via CD45RO/CCR7/CD25/CD127/CD95/CD27. The genes are TRBV7-2 and TRBJ2-3; the D is unclear. Sequenced input: naive CD4+ T cells from blood. The TCR was taken from a young man in good health. Here the CDR3 reads CASSLWVSADTQYF. The CDR3, as DNA: TGTGCCAGCAGCTTATGGGTCAGTGCAGATACGCAGTATTTT. The full variable domain, rest sourced from reference TRBV7-2 and TRBJ2-3, is GAGVSQSPSNKVTEKGKDVELRCDPISGHTALYWYRQSLGQGLEFLIYFQGNSAPDKSGLPSDRFSAERTGGSVSTLTIQRTQQEDSAVYLCASSLWVSADTQYFGPGTRLTVL.